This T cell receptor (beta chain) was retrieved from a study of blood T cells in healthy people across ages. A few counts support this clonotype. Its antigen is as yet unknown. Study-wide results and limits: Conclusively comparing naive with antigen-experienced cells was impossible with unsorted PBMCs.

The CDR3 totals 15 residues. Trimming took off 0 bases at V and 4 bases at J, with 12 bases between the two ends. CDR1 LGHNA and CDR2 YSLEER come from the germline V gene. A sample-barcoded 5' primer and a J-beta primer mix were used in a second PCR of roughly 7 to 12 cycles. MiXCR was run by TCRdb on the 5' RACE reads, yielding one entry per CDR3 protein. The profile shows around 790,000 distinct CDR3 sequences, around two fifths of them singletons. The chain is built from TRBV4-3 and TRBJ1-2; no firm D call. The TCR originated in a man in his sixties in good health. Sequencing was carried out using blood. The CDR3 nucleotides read TGCGCCAGCAGCCAAGATCCCCTGGTGACCTATGGCTACACCTTC. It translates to CASSQDPLVTYGYTF.